This T cell receptor (beta chain) originates from a study of blood T cells in healthy people across ages. Using a J-beta primer mix together with a sample-barcoded 5' primer, a second PCR was run for roughly 6 to 12 cycles. TCRdb re-analysed the 5' RACE reads in MiXCR, keeping a single row per CDR3 protein. The sample shows about 510,000 distinct CDR3 sequences, about 27% of them seen only once. This CDR3 contains 13 residues. CDR1 is ENHRY, CDR2 SYGVKD, per germline. Trimming left V 6 bases short and J 8 bases short, with 13 bases between. The same sample was also studied in work on T cells of mothers and their children.

The sequenced sample consisted of blood. This TCR was recovered from a boy younger than 10 in good health. The chain combines TRBV10-3 with TRBJ1-4; D might be TRBD1 (6 bases). The chain's CDR3 is CAIRQGLREKLFF. DNA for the CDR3: TGTGCCATCAGACAGGGTTTACGGGAAAAACTGTTTTTT.